A single sample gave rise to the 25 T cell receptor beta chains below, sequenced in a study of blood T cells in healthy people across ages. Next came a second PCR, run for about 6 to 12 cycles, which used a sample-barcoded 5' primer along with a J-beta primer mix. One entry per CDR3 protein results from TCRdb running MiXCR on the 5' RACE reads. Of roughly 800,000 distinct CDR3 sequences in the sample, 55% to 75% are singletons; the top ten hold approximately 23%. Material: blood. These receptors were obtained from a man younger than 40 in good health.

V is TRBV5-1 and J is TRBJ1-2; 8 bases are a match to TRBD1. Germline CDR1 SGHRS, CDR2 YFSETQ. The CDR3 length is 14 residues. The ends lost 4 bases at V and 5 bases at J; junction bases unmatched: 7. CDR3 nucleotide sequence: TGCGCCAGCAGCGAAACCGGGACAGGATATGGCTACACCTTC. Protein product: CASSETGTGYGYTF. Full variable domain (remainder filled in from reference TRBV5-1 and TRBJ1-2): KAGVTQTPRYLIKTRGQQVTLSCSPISGHRSVSWYQQTPGQGLQFLFEYFSETQRNKGNFPGRFSGRQFSNSRSEMNVSTLELGDSALYLCASSETGTGYGYTFGSGTRLTVV.

This clonotype was observed a few times. The rearrangement joins TRBV6-2 or TRBV6-3 to TRBJ2-5; D unclear. The CDR3 runs 14 residues. Germline CDR1 MNHEY, CDR2 SVGEGT. V was cut by 5 bases and J by 1 base, with 11 bases left in between. CDR3 sequence reads: CASSRHTVQETQYF. CDR3 in DNA: TGTGCCAGCAGTCGCCACACAGTCCAAGAGACCCAGTACTTC.

V gene TRBV7-2 combines with J gene TRBJ2-4, with no clear D. The J call may be mistaken, given a closer DNA end match to TRBJ2-7. Looked up from germline, CDR1 is SGHTA and CDR2 is FQGNSA. The CDR3 has 15 residues. The CDR3 DNA reads TGTGCCAGCAGCCCCAGTCCCTTCCCAACCTACGAGCAGTACTTC. It encodes CASSPSPFPTYEQYF.

This clonotype was seen at least ten times. This rearrangement joins TRBV3-1 to TRBJ2-1; no firm D call. The V and J ends lost 1 base and 4 bases respectively, with 2 bases between them. Germline V lookup: CDR1 LGHDT, CDR2 YNNKEL (reference sequence). The CDR3 consists of 12 residues. The CDR3: CASSQVYNEQFF. The CDR3 DNA is TGTGCCAGCAGCCAAGTTTACAATGAGCAGTTCTTC.

The rearrangement uses TRBV5-6 and TRBJ2-5; 11 nucleotides line up with TRBD1. The J call is uncertain, as TRBJ2-4 better fits the DNA end. The CDR3 consists of 15 residues. Germline assignment: CDR1 SGHDT and CDR2 YYEEEE. CDR3 region: CASSWGQGDLDIQYF. The CDR3 nucleotides are TGTGCCAGCAGCTGGGGACAGGGGGACCTGGACATTCAGTACTTC.

This clonotype has just a few counts. The chain uses TRBV18 and TRBJ1-5, with D tentatively TRBD1 (6 bases). The CDR3 sequence is 13 residues long. Per the germline V gene, CDR1 is KGHSH and CDR2 is LQKENI. The V and J ends lost 4 bases and 4 bases respectively, with 8 bases between them. The CDR3 region is CASSQGVNQPQHF. Written as DNA, the CDR3 is TGTGCCAGCTCACAGGGGGTAAATCAGCCCCAGCATTTT.

The chain is built from TRBV7-9 and TRBJ2-7, with 12 bases aligning to TRBD1. The V gene end was trimmed by 3 bases and the J gene end by 1 base; junction bases not matched to a gene: 7. The CDR3 length is 17 residues. Germline V gene lookup returns CDR1 SEHNR and CDR2 FQNEAQ (reference sequence). CDR3 in amino acids: CASSLGTGGLGSYEQYF. DNA of the CDR3: TGTGCCAGCAGCTTGGGGACAGGGGGCTTAGGGTCCTACGAGCAGTACTTC.

The chain combines TRBV20-1 with TRBJ2-3, with D hard to call. The CDR3 sequence is 14 residues long. The ends were cut back, 5 bases at V and 5 bases at J, with 17 bases in the middle. Germline CDR1 is DFQATT and CDR2 is SNEGSKA (reference sequence). Here the CDR3 DNA reads TGCAGTGCTGAGCGCGGATCACCCGGAGATACGCAGTATTTT. This gives the protein CSAERGSPGDTQYF.

V and J are TRBV7-2 and TRBJ1-1, with 8 bases that match TRBD1. The CDR3 loop spans 15 amino acids. J was trimmed by 5 bases and V by 3 bases; bases with no gene match: 8. From germline, CDR1 is SGHTA and CDR2 FQGNSA. CDR3 coding DNA: TGTGCCAGCAGCTTTCAGGGGGCTCGAAGAACTGAAGCTTTCTTT. It yields the protein CASSFQGARRTEAFF.

This sequence joins TRBV11-2 and TRBJ2-5; 8 nucleotides match TRBD2. The end of the DNA is better explained by TRBJ2-7, so the J call may be wrong. The CDR3 runs to 14 residues. Germline loops: CDR1 SGHAT, CDR2 FQNNGV. CDR3 bases: TGTGCCAGCAGCTCCGGGGGGGGGTGGTACGAGCAGTACTTC. Protein: CASSSGGGWYEQYF.

In its sample, this clonotype was seen once. The chain has TRBV15 and TRBJ2-1; a possible D gene is TRBD1 (5 bases). The V and J ends lost 0 bases and 0 bases respectively, with 9 bases between them. The CDR3 runs 16 residues. In germline, CDR1 is LNHNV, CDR2 YYDKDF (reference sequence). The CDR3 nucleotides are TGTGCCACCAGCAGAGAAATCCAGGGCTCCTACAATGAGCAGTTCTTC. Protein sequence: CATSREIQGSYNEQFF. Full variable domain (remainder filled in from reference TRBV15 and TRBJ2-1): DAMVIQNPRYQVTQFGKPVTLSCSQTLNHNVMYWYQQKSSQAPKLLFHYYDKDFNNEADTPDNFQSRRPNTSFCFLDIRSPGLGDTAMYLCATSREIQGSYNEQFFGPGTRLTVL.

J is TRBJ2-3 and V is TRBV15, with 9 nucleotides matching TRBD2. In germline, CDR1 is LNHNV, CDR2 YYDKDF (reference sequence). The trim removed 4 bases at V and 5 bases at J, leaving 7 bases unmatched. The CDR3 is made up of 15 amino acids. In DNA form, the CDR3 reads TGTGCCACCAGCACCCGACGCGGGGGGGAAGATACGCAGTATTTT. Translating gives CATSTRRGGEDTQYF.

The V gene is TRBV20-1, the J gene TRBJ2-1, with D perhaps matching TRBD1 or TRBD2 (5 bases each). V gave up 6 bases and J gave up 9 bases, with 15 bases separating them. CDR1 and CDR2 (germline): DFQATT, SNEGSKA (reference sequence). The CDR3 consists of 12 residues. The CDR3 loop is CSAGEQDPEQFF. The CDR3 DNA is TGCAGTGCGGGAGAACAGGACCCTGAGCAGTTCTTC.

The chain carries TRBV10-3 and TRBJ1-2; TRBD1 is a possible D gene (5 bases). Germline lookup yields CDR1 ENHRY and CDR2 SYGVKD. The V gene lost 8 bases and the J gene lost 5 bases, with 12 bases spanning the gap. CDR3 size: 12 residues. The CDR3 DNA reads as TGTGCCATCGGGGCTTCGGGTTATGGCTACACCTTC. Protein: CAIGASGYGYTF.

CDR3 bases: TGTGCCATCAGCCAGGGGGCGGACACCGGGGAGCTGTTTTTT. This gives the protein CAISQGADTGELFF. J is TRBJ2-2 and V is TRBV10-3; the match to TRBD1 covers 8 bases. CDR1 and CDR2 (germline): ENHRY, SYGVKD. V was pared by 6 bases and J by 3 bases, with 3 bases of the junction left unmatched. The CDR3 extends over 14 amino acids.

The chain links TRBV7-6 to TRBJ2-5, with a tentative D call TRBD2 (6 bases). Trimming took off 3 bases at V and 1 base at J, with 12 bases between the two ends. The length of the CDR3 is 15 residues. CDR1 and CDR2 from the germline V gene are SGHVS and FNYEAQ. CDR3 in DNA: TGTGCCAGCAGCTTTAATATGGGGGGCCAAGAGACCCAGTACTTC. This sequence encodes CASSFNMGGQETQYF.

This clonotype was seen a handful of times. The CDR3 spells CALKRDGYTF. The CDR3 nucleotides are TGTGCCTTAAAGCGGGACGGCTACACCTTC. The rearrangement links TRBV30 to TRBJ1-2; possibly TRBD1 for D (5 bases). Trimming took 7 bases from V and 8 from J, leaving 11 bases between them. The CDR3 runs to 10 residues. Germline assignment: CDR1 GTSNPN and CDR2 SVGIG (reference sequence). Combining the CDR3 with reference TRBV30 and TRBJ1-2 gives the whole variable domain SQTIHQWPATLVQPVGSPLSLECTVEGTSNPNLYWYRQAAGRGLQLLFYSVGIGQISSEVPQNLSASRPQDRQFILSSKKLLLSDSGFYLCALKRDGYTFGSGTRLTVV.

V and J are TRBV20-1 and TRBJ2-1, with D perhaps matching TRBD1 (7 bases). V was pared by 6 bases and J by 10 bases, with 16 bases between. CDR3 length: 12 amino acids. Germline loops: CDR1 DFQATT, CDR2 SNEGSKA (reference sequence). CDR3 nucleotide sequence: TGCAGTGCGGAGGGACAGAGTCACGAGCAGTTCTTC. Protein: CSAEGQSHEQFF.

The gene calls are TRBV9 and TRBJ2-2; weak D call: TRBD2 (6 bases). V was trimmed by 2 bases and J by 6 bases, leaving 26 bases between them. There are 19 residues in the CDR3. Germline V lookup: CDR1 SGDLS, CDR2 YYNGEE. The CDR3 loop is CASSVRLGTPEWGAGELFF. The CDR3 DNA is TGTGCCAGCAGCGTCCGTCTCGGGACTCCCGAATGGGGGGCCGGGGAGCTGTTTTTT.

The chain couples TRBV7-2 to TRBJ1-2; 12 bases match TRBD1. Germline CDR1 reads SGHTA; CDR2 reads FQGNSA. The CDR3 contains 14 residues. V lost 4 bases and J lost 8; bases outside the gene matches: 5. The CDR3, as DNA: TGTGCCAGCAGCTCGGGGACAGGGGGCAGCGGCTACACCTTC. Translated: CASSSGTGGSGYTF.

V and J are TRBV20-1 and TRBJ2-1, with TRBD2 identical over 7 bases. Unmatched junction bases numbered 5, after V lost 5 bases and J lost 4 bases. The CDR3 length is 13 residues. Per the germline V gene, CDR1 is DFQATT and CDR2 is SNEGSKA (reference sequence). CDR3: CSAWREIYNEQFF. DNA of the CDR3: TGCAGTGCTTGGCGGGAGATATACAATGAGCAGTTCTTC.

This chain uses TRBV11-2 with TRBJ2-7; maybe TRBD1 (7 bases). V shed 5 bases and J shed 3 bases, with 14 bases lying between them. Germline CDR1 reads SGHAT; CDR2 reads FQNNGV. The CDR3 covers 14 residues. This chain's CDR3 is CASSRRQGLYEQYF. The CDR3 DNA sequence: TGTGCCAGCAGCCGCCGACAGGGACTCTACGAGCAGTACTTC. Together with reference TRBV11-2 and TRBJ2-7, the CDR3 gives the full variable domain: EAGVAQSPRYKIIEKRQSVAFWCNPISGHATLYWYQQILGQGPKLLIQFQNNGVVDDSQLPKDRFSAERLKGVDSTLKIQPAKLEDSAVYLCASSRRQGLYEQYFGPGTRLTVT.

The CDR3 sequence is CSALTSGGTDTQYF. The CDR3 bases are TGCAGTGCGCTGACTAGCGGGGGGACAGATACGCAGTATTTT. This rearrangement joins TRBV20-1 to TRBJ2-3; 13 bases are a match to TRBD2. The J segment lost 3 bases and the V segment lost 6 bases, leaving 3 bases of the junction unmatched. CDR1 is DFQATT and CDR2 is SNEGSKA in the germline V gene (reference sequence). The CDR3 is 14 residues long.

Worth noting for this clonotype: A read error is possible here, since a much larger clone lies one base away. The chain recombines TRBV6-5 with TRBJ2-1; possibly TRBD2 for D (7 bases). The ends were cut back, 5 bases at V and 8 bases at J, with 19 bases in the middle. The CDR3 spans 15 residues. Germline lookup yields CDR1 MNHEY and CDR2 SVGAGI. The CDR3 DNA sequence: TGTGCCAGCAGTCCCTTCGGGGGGCCCGTCTATGAGCAGTTCTTC. It specifies CASSPFGGPVYEQFF.

The J gene is TRBJ2-3, the V gene TRBV24-1; a possible D gene is TRBD1 (5 bases). The CDR3 runs to 14 residues. Germline lookup yields CDR1 KGHDR and CDR2 SFDVKD. The V gene lost 1 base and the J gene lost 1 base, with 5 bases spanning the gap. For the CDR3, the DNA is TGTGCCACCAGTGATTTCAGGGGCACAGATACGCAGTATTTT. It specifies CATSDFRGTDTQYF.